These 3 T cell receptor beta chains originate from one sample sequenced in a study of T cells in Graves' hyperthyroidism and ophthalmopathy. RNA transcripts gave rise to amplified TCR beta CDR3 regions. An initial round of RT-PCR targeting the TCR CDR3 relied on the HTBI primer set. TCRdb re-called the multiplex PCR reads through MiXCR, storing one row per CDR3 protein. Counted here are 550,000 to 600,000 distinct CDR3 sequences, 16% occurring once; the ten biggest clones make up around a sixth. The sequenced material came from blood. Every receptor here comes from a woman under 30 with Graves' hyperthyroidism.

This clonotype was recorded many times. V usage is TRBV27 and J usage is TRBJ2-3, with D unresolved. The CDR3 is 15 amino acids. Germline V CDR1 and CDR2: MNHEY, SMNVEV (reference sequence). The V and J ends lost 4 bases and 1 base respectively, with 12 bases between them. The CDR3 loop is CASSSPFGGTDTQYF. For the CDR3, the DNA is TGTGCCAGCAGTTCCCCGTTTGGTGGCACAGATACGCAGTATTTT.

This clonotype was seen more than once but under ten times. The CDR3 reads CSACRDSYQPQHF. The CDR3 bases are TGCAGCGCTTGCCGGGACAGTTATCAGCCCCAGCATTTT. The chain couples TRBV29-1 to TRBJ1-5, with 7 bases that match TRBD1. The germline V gene encodes CDR1 SQVTM and CDR2 ANQGSEA. V lost 7 bases to trimming and J lost 5 bases; unmatched junction nucleotides: 8. This CDR3 spans 13 amino acids.

There are many counts of this clonotype. V and J are TRBV12-3 or TRBV12-4 and TRBJ2-7, with 8 bases fitting TRBD2. The V gene end was trimmed by 1 base and the J gene end by 0 bases; junction bases not matched to a gene: 5. The CDR3 sequence is 16 residues long. DNA for the CDR3: TGTGCCAGCAGTTTAGGGGAGCGGGGGAGCTCCTACGAGCAGTACTTC. Translation: CASSLGERGSSYEQYF.